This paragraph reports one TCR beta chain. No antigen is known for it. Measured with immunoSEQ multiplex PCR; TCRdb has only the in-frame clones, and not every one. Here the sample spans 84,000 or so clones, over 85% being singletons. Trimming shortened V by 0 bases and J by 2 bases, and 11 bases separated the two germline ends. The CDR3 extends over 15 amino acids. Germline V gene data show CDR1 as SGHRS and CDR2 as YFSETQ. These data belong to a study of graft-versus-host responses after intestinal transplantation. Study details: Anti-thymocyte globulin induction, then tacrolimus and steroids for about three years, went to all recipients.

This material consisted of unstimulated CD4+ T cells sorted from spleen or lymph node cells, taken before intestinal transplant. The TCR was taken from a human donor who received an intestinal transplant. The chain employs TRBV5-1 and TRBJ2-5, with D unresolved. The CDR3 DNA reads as TGCGCCAGCAGCTTGGCCCTCGCTCTTCAAGAGACCCAGTACTTC. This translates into CASSLALALQETQYF.